This T cell receptor beta chain was sequenced for a study of blood T cell repertoires in COVID-19. Across the study: The analysed material was cDNA or gDNA that came from T cells, B-cell-depleted T cells, or PBMCs.

Repertoires were generated with immunoSEQ multiplex PCR, while TCRdb's copy carries only in-frame clones and drops some. Of around 250,000 clones in the sample, around 81% were seen once. Germline V gives CDR1 SEHNR, CDR2 FQNEAQ (reference sequence). V gave up 3 bases and J gave up 0 bases, with 19 bases separating them. The CDR3 spans 18 residues. The sequencing sample was made of peripheral blood. J is TRBJ2-3 and V is TRBV7-9, with a possible D match to TRBD1 (5 bases). The sequence derives from a man younger than 45 who had recovered from COVID-19. The CDR3, as DNA: TGTGCCAGCAGCTTGTCCGCAAAGGGGTCGTGGAGCACAGATACGCAGTATTTT. Translating it yields CASSLSAKGSWSTDTQYF.